Below are 8 T cell receptor beta chains sequenced from a single sample in a study of vaccination and CD4 T cells after COVID-19. Sequencing of cultured CD4+ T cell DNA used the Oncomine TCR Beta short-read assay. TCRdb passed the PCR reads through MiXCR, listing each CDR3 protein once. This table holds 15,000 to 20,000 distinct CDR3 sequences, less than 60% found once. Their antigens are not known. Treatment defined: approximately 10-day PBMC culture with coronavirus spike peptide pools or control peptides (ViraFEST assay). The specimen comprised CD4+ T cells from blood, cultured in vitro, sampled before SARS-CoV-2 vaccination. Every receptor here comes from a human donor who had recovered from COVID-19.

The chain joins TRBV5-1 to TRBJ2-7, with TRBD1 matching over 7 bases. J was trimmed by 5 bases and V by 6 bases; bases with no gene match: 8. The CDR3 is made up of 13 amino acids. Germline loops: CDR1 SGHRS, CDR2 YFSETQ. The CDR3 region is CASTRGGADEQYF. The CDR3 nucleotides read TGCGCCAGCACGAGAGGGGGCGCGGACGAGCAGTACTTC.

The chain carries TRBV5-1 and TRBJ2-1; 13 nucleotides agree with TRBD2. Germline V lookup: CDR1 SGHRS, CDR2 YFSETQ. This CDR3 is 18 amino acids long. Germline trimming cut 3 bases from V and 5 bases from J; bases unmatched to any gene: 11. CDR3 in amino acids: CASSWGLAGTYLNNEQFF. Here the CDR3 DNA reads TGCGCCAGCAGCTGGGGACTAGCGGGAACGTACCTTAACAATGAGCAGTTCTTC.

In its sample, this clonotype was seen once. V is TRBV5-1 and J is TRBJ2-2, with D maybe TRBD1 (6 bases). CDR1 and CDR2 from the germline V gene are SGHRS and YFSETQ. CDR3 size: 14 residues. V gave up 4 bases and J gave up 1 base, with 8 bases separating them. The CDR3 region is CASSLQGNTGELFF. The CDR3 coding sequence is TGCGCCAGCAGCCTACAGGGGAACACCGGGGAGCTGTTTTTT.

V gene TRBV20-1 combines with J gene TRBJ1-4; unclear D gene. Looked up from germline, CDR1 is DFQATT and CDR2 is SNEGSKA (reference sequence). V was clipped by 2 bases and J by 2 bases, with 9 bases between them. CDR3 length: 14 residues. The CDR3 nucleotides read TGCAGTGCTAGAAGCAGTACGACTAATGAAAAACTGTTTTTT. It is translated as CSARSSTTNEKLFF.

J is TRBJ1-5 and V is TRBV6-2 or TRBV6-3, with TRBD1 identical over 8 bases. Germline V lookup: CDR1 MNHEY, CDR2 SVGEGT. The CDR3 has 14 residues. V gave up 8 bases and J gave up 0 bases; unmatched junction bases: 3. The CDR3 sequence: CASGGQASNQPQHF. In DNA, the CDR3 is TGTGCCAGCGGGGGACAGGCTAGCAATCAGCCCCAGCATTTT.

This clonotype was seen more than once but under ten times. V gene TRBV6-1 combines with J gene TRBJ2-7; no firm D call. V was clipped by 3 bases and J by 1 base, with 7 bases between them. CDR3 length: 13 amino acids. Germline CDR1 and CDR2: MNHNS and SASEGT. CDR3 sequence (DNA): TGTGCCAGCAGTGATGTGGGGTCCTACGAGCAGTACTTC. Its protein product is CASSDVGSYEQYF.

The chain employs TRBV29-1 and TRBJ2-1; 11 nucleotides align to TRBD1. The J segment lost 6 bases and the V segment lost 7 bases, leaving 11 bases of the junction unmatched. This CDR3 has 15 residues. In germline, CDR1 is SQVTM, CDR2 ANQGSEA. CDR3 protein: CSARESGTGGNEQFF. CDR3 sequence (DNA): TGCAGCGCTCGGGAGTCCGGGACAGGGGGCAATGAGCAGTTCTTC.

This clonotype was recorded only once. This chain connects TRBV21-1 to TRBJ2-6. TRBV21-1 is recorded as a pseudogene. CDR3 length: 17 residues. Here the CDR3 DNA reads TGTGCCAGCAGCAATGGCACGGCGACCTCTGGGGCCAACGTCCTGACTTTC. Its translation is CASSNGTATSGANVLTF.